This T cell receptor beta chain was identified during a study of cytomegalovirus exposure and HLA in healthy donors (dated 2017 in TCRdb). Context from the whole study: According to an earlier analysis of several hundred of the donors, about 179 million T cells yielded some 120 million unique TCR beta sequences and approximately 300 Gb of sequence data. A later analysis re-analyzed previously published TCR beta repertoires from 500 to 700 donors and added high-resolution HLA genotyping to study TCR occurrence patterns. An early release covering just under 650 HLA-typed donors comprised 250 to 350 gigabases of sequencing data and tens of millions of unique TCR sequences. A separate validation cohort of 100 to 150 different subjects was used in addition to the roughly 670-subject first cohort. The later analysis used no new phenotypic data to find candidate immune exposures, relying instead on TCR beta sequences and their occurrence across donors. Genome-wide SNP genotypes for about 60% of the roughly 700 donors were used in a later genetic analysis, which treated that subset as a discovery cohort. To decide whether each TCR beta V gene segment behaved as functional or pseudogenic, an earlier analysis of several hundred of the donors relied on high-throughput TCR beta sequencing. Of the 350 to 450 genotyped donors, approximately 80% were placed in the genetic ancestry cluster associated with self-reported Caucasian donors. To predict cytomegalovirus infection status, the study brought together high-throughput TCR immunosequencing, statistical association of individual TCRs with disease status, and machine learning. The aim of the study was to test whether cataloging public T cell receptors could identify signatures of past pathogen exposure. Among 300 to 450 genotyped donors of the cohort, an average of around 240,000 unique TCR beta nucleotide sequences were sequenced per donor, approximately 20% of them non-productive. The number of typed donors differed by locus: roughly 620-640 for A, B, C, DRB1 and DQB1; approximately 520 for DQA1; over 600 for DPA1; and roughly 450 for DPB1. All discovery cohort repertoires had been generated on a single sequencing platform. The study profiled the T cell repertoires of under 850 subjects by immunosequencing and related them to cytomegalovirus serostatus. HLA typing included class I and class II loci at four-digit resolution. Donor age, sex, ethnicity and CMV serostatus were compiled together with the repertoire data. Four or five DR-DQ haplotypes were handled as single units for association and clustering because linkage in the cohort was strong.

As to this clone: The clone's antigen remains unknown. No base qualities exist here, and no much larger clone lies one base off it.

The library relied on the immunoSEQ multiplex PCR assay. The multiplex PCR relied on a mix of 60 forward primers for TCR Vbeta segments and 13 reverse primers for TCR Jbeta segments. A multiplex PCR assay on genomic DNA amplified the CDR3 region of rearranged TCR beta genes. The Illumina HiSeq System was used to sequence the amplified TCR beta libraries as 87-base-pair reads. The study's own analysis went as follows. A later analysis tallied 75 million to 95 million unique TCR beta chains across the 660 or so repertoires, and about 10 million of those chains were shared by two or more donors. A nearest-neighbor algorithm error-corrected the raw reads and collapsed the reads into unique sequences, merging closely related sequences to remove PCR and sequencing errors. Alignment of CDR3 sequences to IMGT reference sequences was used to assign V, D and J gene segments. For a sequence to be retained, at least a six-nucleotide match to both a V gene segment and a J gene segment was required. Rearrangements were classified as productive when the CDR3 lacked stop codons and remained in frame with V and J, and all other rearrangements were classified as non-productive. Following IMGT convention, CDR3 was defined as the stretch from the second conserved V-encoded cysteine to the conserved J-encoded phenylalanine. The earlier analysis of about 590 of the donors excluded sequences that lacked an unambiguous match to a single V gene segment. An earlier analysis of approximately 590 of the donors called V segments functional above 56.7% productive rearrangements and segregating when the between-donor standard deviation exceeded 5%. A statistical classification framework was developed to diagnose cytomegalovirus status using the catalog of TCR beta chain sequences. A later analysis assigned V and J genes by comparing TCR nucleotide sequences with IMGT/GENE-DB human TR gene sequences. A later analysis assigned CDR3 sequences and most-parsimonious VDJ recombination scenarios with the TCRdist pipeline. In a later analysis, every TCR beta chain was defined by the combination of its CDR3 amino acid sequence and its V-gene family, and reads without a unique V-gene family were dropped. A later analysis removed 450 to 600 highly shared, low-generation-probability nucleotide sequences to deal with suspected cross-contamination and a sequencing artifact. A later analysis calculated a clonal expansion index for each public chain from normalized within-repertoire ranks of inferred template counts. In a later analysis, generation probabilities were computed with a VDJ recombination model fitted to out-of-frame rearrangements, and the resulting probabilities were checked against IGoR. Hypergeometric tests were used in a later analysis to score TCR-TCR, TCR-HLA and TCR-CMV co-occurrence, with a repertoire-size bias correction applied to the TCR pairs. In a later analysis, false discovery rates were estimated by permuting HLA or CMV assignments 20 times. In a later analysis, co-occurring TCRs were grouped using DBSCAN, with TCRdist sequence similarity added in when clustering inside HLA-allele-positive subsets. Co-occurrence clustering excluded repertoires with fewer than 30,000 or more than 120,000 public chains, plus five with anomalous nucleotide sharing. This immuneACCESS table, as held by TCRdb, lists in-frame sequences with V and J called but not all clones. Of the missing ones, under half trace to an unresolved V gene in checked studies; the others have no known cause. The V and J calls and the clone size are those of that table, but D and trimming were determined from the DNA. This sample is represented by approximately 60,000 clones; roughly 80% of them were singletons. Around 1.7% of the sample goes to the ten largest clones.

In total, about 650 healthy bone marrow donors made up the cohort. At the time of sampling, all cohort members were nominally healthy, though unrecorded immune exposures were likely present. The donor tested CMV seronegative and was one of the 352 seronegative cohort members. Each donor provided a peripheral blood sample, and peripheral blood mononuclear cells were used for TCR beta sequencing. Genomic DNA was extracted from the blood cell samples with the Qiagen DNeasy Blood Extraction Kit. Summary of the overall study and its limitations: The classifier was reported to diagnose cytomegalovirus status with high specificity and sensitivity in both the original cohort and the validation cohort. Compared with equally common non-associated chains, HLA-associated TCR beta chains in a later analysis were more clonally expanded and had lower generation probabilities. In a later analysis, several top co-occurrence clusters were reported to appear linked to parvovirus B19, influenza, CMV and Epstein-Barr virus. Most CMV-associated TCR beta chains appeared to be HLA-restricted in a later analysis, and the HLA associations seemed to be driven largely by CMV exposure. A cluster of highly shared sequence variants was judged likely to be a technical artifact of the sequencing pipeline. Because the 87-base-pair reads could not distinguish some IMGT-functional V segments, including TRBV6-2 and TRBV6-3, those segments were excluded. Most TCR sequences were observed very rarely across donors, whereas some public TCRs were present in many individuals. This cohort had only TCR beta chains sequenced, and the lack of alpha or paired-chain data limited which features could be detected. Linkage disequilibrium might explain the correlated functional status among segregating V segments, but an unknown experimental factor could not be excluded. V-gene and J-gene trimming of TCR beta chains was associated with a missense DCLRE1C variant in a later genetic analysis, and the association was replicated in an independent cohort. In the study, around 160 TCR beta chains were listed as associated with cytomegalovirus. For the cohort, immune exposure information was limited to CMV serostatus. A few of the identified cytomegalovirus-associated TCR beta chains were confirmed in vitro to be specific for cytomegalovirus antigens. Specific HLA alleles were associated with 15,000 to 20,000 TCR beta sequences at a false discovery rate of 0.05 in a later analysis. Because counts were too low, approximately 15 rarely observed V segments, including chromosome 9 orphons, were excluded from the earlier analysis of several hundred of the donors. Presence/absence analyses assumed roughly uniform sequencing depth across donors, an assumption that may not hold. Assigning TCR associations to individual alleles was difficult when HLA alleles, especially DR and DQ, strongly co-occurred. A further reported finding was that TCR beta sequences accurately predicted the HLA-A and HLA-B alleles for most subjects in the first cohort. Because HLA typing was unavailable for some donors at each locus, only the typed subset was used in association tests. According to a later genetic analysis, donors in an Asian-associated ancestry cluster had fewer N-insertions in productive TCRs than the approximately 710-donor mean. In a later analysis, TCR association rates were found to vary across HLA loci, with the most associated TCRs seen for DRB1 alleles and the fewest for HLA-C alleles. In an earlier analysis of approximately 590 of the donors, most TCR beta V segments appeared in productive rearrangements about 87% or about 30% of the time, broadly matching IMGT annotations. The authors suggested that the approach could potentially be extended to other disease states and immunological phenotypes.

Including cysteine and phenylalanine, the CDR3 has 16 amino acids. CDR3 DNA only is kept here, 48 bases in frame from base 1. Compared with germline, V lacks 0 bases and J lacks 5 bases; bases without a gene match: 8. CDR1 and CDR2 are drawn from the germline V gene: LGHNA, YSLEER. This TCR was recovered from a man aged 40-49 years in good health and CMV-seronegative. The sample consisted of PBMCs. Here the chain combines TRBV4-3 and TRBJ2-5, with 8 bases matching TRBD1. The sequence in DNA is TGCGCCAGCAGCCAAGAAGGGACAGGTATCGGGGAGACCCAGTACTTC. Protein translation: CASSQEGTGIGETQYF.